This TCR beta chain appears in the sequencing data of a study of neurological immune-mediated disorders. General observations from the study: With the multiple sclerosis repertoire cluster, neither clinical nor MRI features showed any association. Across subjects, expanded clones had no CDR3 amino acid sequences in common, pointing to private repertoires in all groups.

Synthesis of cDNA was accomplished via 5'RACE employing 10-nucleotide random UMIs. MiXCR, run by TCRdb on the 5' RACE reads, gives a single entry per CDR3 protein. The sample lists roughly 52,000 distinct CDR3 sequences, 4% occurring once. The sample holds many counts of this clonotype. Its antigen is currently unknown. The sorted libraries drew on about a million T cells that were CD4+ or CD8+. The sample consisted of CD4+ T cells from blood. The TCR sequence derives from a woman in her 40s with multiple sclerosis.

CDR3 in amino acids: CAIGVQETQYF. CDR3 nucleotides: TGTGCCATTGGAGTACAAGAGACCCAGTACTTC. The V gene is TRBV10-3, the J gene TRBJ2-5; D not resolved. In germline, CDR1 is ENHRY, CDR2 SYGVKD. The CDR3 spans 11 residues. Deletions cut 9 bases from V and 2 bases from J, with 7 bases between.